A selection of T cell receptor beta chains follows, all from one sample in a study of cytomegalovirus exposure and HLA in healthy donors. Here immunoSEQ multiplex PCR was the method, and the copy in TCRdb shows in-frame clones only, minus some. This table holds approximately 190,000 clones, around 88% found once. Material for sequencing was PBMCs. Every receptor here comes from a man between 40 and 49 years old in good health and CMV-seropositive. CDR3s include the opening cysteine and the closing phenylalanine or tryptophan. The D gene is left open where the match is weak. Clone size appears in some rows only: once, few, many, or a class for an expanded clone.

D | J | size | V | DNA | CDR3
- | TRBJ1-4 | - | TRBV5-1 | TGCGCCAGCAGCTTGTTTGCCGGGGGTAACGAAAAACTGTTTTTT | CASSLFAGGNEKLFF
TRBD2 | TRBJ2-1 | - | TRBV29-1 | TGCAGCGGCGGCGGGAGGCTCGCCTACAATGAGCAGTTCTTC | CSGGGRLAYNEQFF
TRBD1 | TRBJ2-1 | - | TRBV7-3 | TGTGCCAGCAGCTCCCCGACCCAAACAGGGGCAACCTCCTACAATGAGCAGTTCTTC | CASSSPTQTGATSYNEQFF
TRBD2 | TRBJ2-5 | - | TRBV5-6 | TGTGCCAGCCGTGGGGGAGCGGGAGGGCCAGAATCTCAGTACTTC | CASRGGAGGPESQYF
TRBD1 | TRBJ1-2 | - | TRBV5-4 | TGTGCCAGCAGCCGCCCGGGGACAGGGGACTATGGCTACACCTTC | CASSRPGTGDYGYTF
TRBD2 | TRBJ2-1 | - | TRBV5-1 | TGCGCCAGCAGTTCTACTTTAGCGGGAGGCGAGCAGTTCTTC | CASSSTLAGGEQFF
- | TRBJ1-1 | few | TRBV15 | TGTGCCACCAGCAGAGGGCCCGGGACTCCAAACACTGAAGCTTTCTTT | CATSRGPGTPNTEAFF
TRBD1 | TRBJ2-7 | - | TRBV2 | TGTGCCAGCACCGAGACAGGGGGCGTCCACGAGCAGTACTTC | CASTETGGVHEQYF
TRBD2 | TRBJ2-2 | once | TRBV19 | TGTGCCAGTAGTAGACTAGCGGGGAACACCGGGGAGCTGTTTTTT | CASSRLAGNTGELFF
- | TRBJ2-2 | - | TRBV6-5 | TGTGCCAGCAGTCCCACTAGGGCGGAGACCGGGGAGCTGTTTTTT | CASSPTRAETGELFF
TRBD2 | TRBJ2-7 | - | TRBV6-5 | TGTGCCAGCAGTTCCAGACTAGCGGGATCTTACGAGCAGTACTTC | CASSSRLAGSYEQYF
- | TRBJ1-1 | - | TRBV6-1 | TGTGCCAGCAGTGAACTCGGGGATAACACTGAAGCTTTCTTT | CASSELGDNTEAFF
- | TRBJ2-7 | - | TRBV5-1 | TGCGCCAGCAGGTCGGGAGATAACGAGCAGTACTTC | CASRSGDNEQYF
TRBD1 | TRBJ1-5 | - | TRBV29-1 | TGCAGCGTCCGGGACAGTCCTAATCAGCCCCAGCATTTT | CSVRDSPNQPQHF
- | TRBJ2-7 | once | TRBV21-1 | TGTGCCAGCAGCCACCGGGGTACGGTGTCCTACGAGCAGTACTTC | CASSHRGTVSYEQYF
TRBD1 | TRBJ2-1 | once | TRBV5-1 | TGCGCCAGCAGCTTGACTCGACAGGGAGAGCAGTTCTTC | CASSLTRQGEQFF
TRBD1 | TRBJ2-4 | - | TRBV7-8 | TGTGCCAGCAGCTTATACACAGGGGGTAACATTCAGTACTTC | CASSLYTGGNIQYF
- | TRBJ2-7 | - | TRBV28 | TGTGCCAGCAGTTTTAGCGGAATCTACGAGCAGTACTTC | CASSFSGIYEQYF
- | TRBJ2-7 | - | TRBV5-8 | TGTGCCAGCAGCTTCCCCCCGCCCCAGGGGTACGAGCAGTACTTC | CASSFPPPQGYEQYF
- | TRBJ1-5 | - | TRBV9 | TGTGCCAGCAGCGGAGGACTAGACAATCAGCCCCAGCATTTT | CASSGGLDNQPQHF
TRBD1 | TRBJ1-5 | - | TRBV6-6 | TGTGCCAGCATTCCACTAGGGGGCGCGGAGCAGCCCCAGCATTTT | CASIPLGGAEQPQHF
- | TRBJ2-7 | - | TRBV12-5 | TGTGCTAGTGGTTTGACGGGAGCTAGGTACGAGCAGTACTTC | CASGLTGARYEQYF
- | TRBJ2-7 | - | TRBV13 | TGTGCCAGCAGCTGGACTAATCCGTTCTCAGGAAGTTCCTACGAGCAGTACTTC | CASSWTNPFSGSSYEQYF
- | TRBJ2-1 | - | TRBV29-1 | TGCAGCGTTGAAGAGGAGGAGAATGAGCAGTTCTTC | CSVEEEENEQFF
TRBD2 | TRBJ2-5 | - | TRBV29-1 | TGCAGCGTTCAAAGAGGGATGCTTAGCGGGGGCGGCGCAGAGACCCAGTACTTC | CSVQRGMLSGGGAETQYF
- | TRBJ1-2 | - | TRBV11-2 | TGTGCCAGCAACAATAATCTTGGAGACTATGGCTACACCTTC | CASNNNLGDYGYTF
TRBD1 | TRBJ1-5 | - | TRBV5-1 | TGCGCCAGCAGCTTGACAGGGGAAGGCCAGCCCCAGCATTTT | CASSLTGEGQPQHF
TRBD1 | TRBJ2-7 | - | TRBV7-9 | TGTGCCAGCAGCTTAGATGCGCGGGGACAGGGGTCTTACGAGCAGTACTTC | CASSLDARGQGSYEQYF
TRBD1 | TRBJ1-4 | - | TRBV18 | TGTGCCAGCTCTCTAGGTGGATCAGGGGGTGAAAAACTGTTTTTT | CASSLGGSGGEKLFF
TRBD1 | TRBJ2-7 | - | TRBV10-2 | TGCGCCAGCGAGGACAGGGGGACGTACGAGCAGTACTTC | CASEDRGTYEQYF
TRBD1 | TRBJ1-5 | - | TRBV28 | TGTGCCAGCAGTTGGACAGGGGGCAATCAGCCCCAGCATTTT | CASSWTGGNQPQHF
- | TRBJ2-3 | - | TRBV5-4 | TGTGCCAGCAGCAACTGGACAGCAGATACGCAGTATTTT | CASSNWTADTQYF
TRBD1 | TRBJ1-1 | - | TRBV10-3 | TGTGCCATCAGGAGGGATCCCAGGGGGGTGAACACTGAAGCTTTCTTT | CAIRRDPRGVNTEAFF
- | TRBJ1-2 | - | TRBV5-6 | TGTGCCAGCAGCTTGAGGGTCGCGGGCCGTAACTATGGCTACACCTTC | CASSLRVAGRNYGYTF
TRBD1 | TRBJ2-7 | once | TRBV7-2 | TGTGCCAGCAGCTTTGGGGACAGCAGATACGAGCAGTACTTC | CASSFGDSRYEQYF
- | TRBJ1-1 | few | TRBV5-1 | TGCGCCAGCAGCTGGACCCGGGGGACTGAAGCTTTCTTT | CASSWTRGTEAFF
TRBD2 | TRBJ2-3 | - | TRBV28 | TGTGCCAGCAGTTCGACTAGCGGGACGGACACAGATACGCAGTATTTT | CASSSTSGTDTDTQYF
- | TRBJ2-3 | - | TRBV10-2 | TGCGCCAGCAGTGAGTCTGGCGGGAAGACCACAGATACGCAGTATTTT | CASSESGGKTTDTQYF
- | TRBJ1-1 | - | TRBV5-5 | TGTGCCAGCAGCTTGCTTCCGGTAGTCCCACCCTCTGAAGCTTTCTTT | CASSLLPVVPPSEAFF
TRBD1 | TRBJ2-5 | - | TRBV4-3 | TGCGCCAGCAGCCTTGGACAGGGGCCGGGTTTGGAGACCCAGTACTTC | CASSLGQGPGLETQYF
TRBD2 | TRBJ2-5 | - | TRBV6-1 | TGTGCCAGCAGTGAACAACTAGCGGGAGGGTTAAAGACCCAGTACTTC | CASSEQLAGGLKTQYF